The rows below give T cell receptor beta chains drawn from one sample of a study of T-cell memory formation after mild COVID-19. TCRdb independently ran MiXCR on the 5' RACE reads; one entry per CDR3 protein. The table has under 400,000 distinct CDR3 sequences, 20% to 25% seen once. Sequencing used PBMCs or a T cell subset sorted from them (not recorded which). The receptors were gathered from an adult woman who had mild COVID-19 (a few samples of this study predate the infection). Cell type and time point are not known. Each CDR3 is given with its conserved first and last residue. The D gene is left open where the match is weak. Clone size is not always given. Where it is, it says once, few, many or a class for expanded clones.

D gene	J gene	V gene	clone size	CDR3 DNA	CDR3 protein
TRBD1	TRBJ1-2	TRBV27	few	TGTGCCAGCAGCTCCCCTGCGACAGGGGGCTTTGGCTACACCTTC	CASSSPATGGFGYTF
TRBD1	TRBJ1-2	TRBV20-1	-	TGCAGTGCTAGAAGGGACAGGGGACATTATGGCTACACCTTC	CSARRDRGHYGYTF
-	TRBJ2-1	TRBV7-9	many	TGTGCCAGCAGCCAGACCCGGGAGACGGAGCAGTTCTTC	CASSQTRETEQFF
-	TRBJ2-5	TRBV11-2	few	TGTGCCAGCAGCTTAGCACAGGGCTGGGGGGAGACCCAGTACTTC	CASSLAQGWGETQYF
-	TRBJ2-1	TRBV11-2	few	TGTGCCAGCAGCTTAGAATGGGGGGACCGGGAAGCTTGGAATGAGCAGTTCTTC	CASSLEWGDREAWNEQFF
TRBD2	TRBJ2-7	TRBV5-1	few	TGCGCCAGCAGCTTTTCGGGGGGAAACCCTGGTGAGCAGTACTTC	CASSFSGGNPGEQYF
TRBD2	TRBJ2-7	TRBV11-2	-	TGTGCCAGCAGCTTAGATGGGCTAGCGGGAGGTTACGAGCAGTACTTC	CASSLDGLAGGYEQYF
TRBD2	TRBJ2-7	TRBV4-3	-	TGCGCCAGCAGCCAAGAAGTTGAGCGGGGACCCTACGAGCAGTACTTC	CASSQEVERGPYEQYF
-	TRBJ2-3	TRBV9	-	TGTGCCAGCAGCGTCCCAAGACCCCCGATGCAGGCGGCAGATACGCAGTATTTT	CASSVPRPPMQAADTQYF
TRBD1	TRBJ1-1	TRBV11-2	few	TGTGCCAGCAGCGCACGACAGGGGTGGAACACTGAAGCTTTCTTT	CASSARQGWNTEAFF
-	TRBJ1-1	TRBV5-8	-	TGTGCCAGCAGACGTACAGGGTCTGAAGCTTTCTTT	CASRRTGSEAFF
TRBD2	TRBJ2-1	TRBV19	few	TGTGCCAGTAGGAGAGCTAGGGGCGGGAGCTCTTCCTACAATGAGCAGTTCTTC	CASRRARGGSSSYNEQFF
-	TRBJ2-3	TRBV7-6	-	TGTGCCAGCAGCTTAAAGGGGATTACGCAGTATTTT	CASSLKGITQYF
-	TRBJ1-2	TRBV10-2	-	TGCGCCAGCAGTGAGCGGCCTAACTATGGCTACACCTTC	CASSERPNYGYTF
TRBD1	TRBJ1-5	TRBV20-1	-	TGCAGTGCGACAAACAGGGACAGATATAGCAATCAGCCCCAGCATTTT	CSATNRDRYSNQPQHF
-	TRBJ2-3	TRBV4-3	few	TGCGCCAGCAGCCAAGATCGGGCAGGCACAGATACGCAGTATTTT	CASSQDRAGTDTQYF
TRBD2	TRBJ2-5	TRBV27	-	TGTGCCAGCAGTTTACATTCCGGACTAGCGGGAGTAGAAGAGACCCAGTACTTC	CASSLHSGLAGVEETQYF
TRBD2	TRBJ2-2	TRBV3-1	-	TGTGCCAGCAGCCACCACGGGCTCAGCGGGGCGAACACCGGGGAGCTGTTTTTT	CASSHHGLSGANTGELFF
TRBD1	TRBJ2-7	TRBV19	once	TGTGCCAGTAGCGGGACAGGGGGCGCGGGATCCGAGCAGTACTTC	CASSGTGGAGSEQYF
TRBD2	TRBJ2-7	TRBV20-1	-	TGCAGTGCTAGATACCCTAGCGGGTTATACGAGCAGTACTTC	CSARYPSGLYEQYF
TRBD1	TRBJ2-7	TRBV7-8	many	TGTGCCAGCAGCTTAGACAGGGGCTCCTACGAGCAGTACTTC	CASSLDRGSYEQYF
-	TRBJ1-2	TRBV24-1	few	TGTGCCACCAGTGATTGGGGTTATGGCTACACCTTC	CATSDWGYGYTF
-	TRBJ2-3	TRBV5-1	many	TGCGCCAGCAGCTTGGACAGCGCAGATACGCAGTATTTT	CASSLDSADTQYF
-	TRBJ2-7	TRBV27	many	TGTGCCTCTGGATTGGGATTCCGTGGGGACGAGCAGTACTTC	CASGLGFRGDEQYF
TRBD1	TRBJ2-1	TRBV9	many	TGTGCCAGCAGCGTAGATGACAGGGGTTATCATAGCAATGAGCAGTTCTTC	CASSVDDRGYHSNEQFF
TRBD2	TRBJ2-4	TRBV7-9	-	TGTGCCAGCAGCTTACTAGCGGGAGTAAGCATTCAGTACTTC	CASSLLAGVSIQYF
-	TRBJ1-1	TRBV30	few	TGTGCCTGGAGTGGGCAGCTGAACACTGAAGCTTTCTTT	CAWSGQLNTEAFF
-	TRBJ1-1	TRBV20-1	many	TGCAGTGCTGGAGGACAGCCGAACACTGAAGCTTTCTTT	CSAGGQPNTEAFF
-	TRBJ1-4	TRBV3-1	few	TGTGCCAGCAGCCCACGGGGTCTCAGGGAAAAACTGTTTTTT	CASSPRGLREKLFF
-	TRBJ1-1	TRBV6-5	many	TGTGCCAGCAGTTATGAGGGTAACACTGAAGCTTTCTTT	CASSYEGNTEAFF
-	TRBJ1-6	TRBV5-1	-	TGCGCCAGCAGCTCCTCGGTCACCCCCGCGGATTCACCCCTCCACTTT	CASSSSVTPADSPLHF
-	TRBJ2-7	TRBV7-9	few	TGTGCCAGCAGCTTCCTCCTCGGGGGTAGCGGTTCCTACGAGCAGTACTTC	CASSFLLGGSGSYEQYF
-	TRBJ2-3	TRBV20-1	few	TGCAGTGCTAGATGGGGGGATGTCAGCACAGATACGCAGTATTTT	CSARWGDVSTDTQYF
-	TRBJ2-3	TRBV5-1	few	TGCGCCAGCAGCTGGAGGGGGCCCTGGAACCCCAACACAGATACGCAGTATTTT	CASSWRGPWNPNTDTQYF
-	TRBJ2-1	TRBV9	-	TGTGCCAGCAGCGCCACTTTGACAGGACCCAATGAGCAGTTCTTC	CASSATLTGPNEQFF
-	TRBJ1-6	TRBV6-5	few	TGTGCCAGCAGTGCTCCAGGAAATTCACCCCTCCACTTT	CASSAPGNSPLHF
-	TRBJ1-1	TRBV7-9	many	TGTGCCAGCAACCCGACCCGAGGGGGTGGTAAAACTGAAGCTTTCTTT	CASNPTRGGGKTEAFF
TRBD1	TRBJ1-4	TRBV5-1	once	TGCGCCAGCAGCTTGGGACAGGGGCTAGAGTTCGGAAAACTGTTTTTT	CASSLGQGLEFGKLFF
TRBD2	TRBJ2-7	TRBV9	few	TGTGCCAGCAGCGTAGAGCCTATAGCGGGGAGCTCCTACGAGCAGTACTTC	CASSVEPIAGSSYEQYF
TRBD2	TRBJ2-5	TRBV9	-	TGTGCCAGCAGCGTAGAGATAGCGGGGGCGGGAGAGACCCAGTACTTC	CASSVEIAGAGETQYF
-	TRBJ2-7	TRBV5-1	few	TGCGCCAGCAGCTTGGAAGGGGCCCCAGCCTACGAGCAGTACTTC	CASSLEGAPAYEQYF
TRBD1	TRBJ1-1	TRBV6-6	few	TGTGCCAGCAGTTACGGGACAGCTCTCACTGAAGCTTTCTTT	CASSYGTALTEAFF
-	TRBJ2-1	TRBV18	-	TGTGCCAGCTCAGGCCGGGAGCACACTGAGCAGTTCTTC	CASSGREHTEQFF
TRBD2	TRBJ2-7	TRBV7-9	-	TGTGCCAGCAGCCGTCATCTAGCGGGAGGTCACAACGAGCAGTACTTC	CASSRHLAGGHNEQYF
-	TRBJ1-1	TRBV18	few	TGTGCCAGCTCACCAACAGGTAATATGAACACTGAAGCTTTCTTT	CASSPTGNMNTEAFF
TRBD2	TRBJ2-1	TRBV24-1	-	TGTGCCACCAGGACCCCACTAGCGGACAATGAGCAGTTCTTC	CATRTPLADNEQFF